Presented here are 25 T cell receptor beta chains from one specimen sequenced in a study of T cells in Graves' hyperthyroidism and ophthalmopathy. RNA transcripts gave rise to amplified TCR beta CDR3 regions. Using the HTBI primer set, a first-round RT-PCR was run on the TCR CDR3. TCRdb independently ran MiXCR on the multiplex PCR reads; one entry per CDR3 protein. The table has 500,000 or so distinct CDR3 sequences, 15% to 20% seen once. Sequencing input: blood. The receptors were gathered from a woman aged 18-35 years with Graves' ophthalmopathy.

This chain connects TRBV10-3 to TRBJ1-1; 10 positions match TRBD1. V lost 6 bases to trimming and J lost 2 bases; unmatched junction nucleotides: 6. CDR1 and CDR2 from the germline V gene are ENHRY and SYGVKD. The CDR3 runs 15 residues. CDR3 bases: TGTGCCATCAGCCGCGGGACAGGGGTAAACACTGAAGCTTTCTTT. It specifies CAISRGTGVNTEAFF.

This clonotype was seen ten or more times. The chain has TRBV11-2 and TRBJ2-4, with D possibly being TRBD1 or TRBD2 (6 bases each). This CDR3 spans 15 amino acids. Germline-derived CDR1 and CDR2 are SGHAT and FQNNGV. Trimming left V 4 bases short and J 1 base short, with 11 bases between. CDR3 amino acids: CASSWGALAKNIQYF. The DNA for the CDR3 is TGTGCCAGCAGCTGGGGGGCTTTGGCCAAAAACATTCAGTACTTC.

This clonotype was detected ten times or more. This sequence joins TRBV6-1 and TRBJ2-3; 8 bases fit TRBD2. The CDR3 is 14 residues long. The ends lost 8 bases at V and 5 bases at J; junction bases unmatched: 9. Germline assignment: CDR1 MNHNS and CDR2 SASEGT. CDR3 coding DNA: TGTGCCAGCTCTCGGGGGGGCACTGGAGATACGCAGTATTTT. This encodes CASSRGGTGDTQYF.

The J gene is TRBJ2-1, the V gene TRBV19; D uncertain. Per the germline V gene, CDR1 is LNHDA and CDR2 is SQIVND (reference sequence). The CDR3 sequence is 17 residues long. V dropped 2 bases and J dropped 3 bases, with 17 bases sitting between them. In DNA, the CDR3 is TGTGCCAGTAGTATACGCGGTATCTTCCCCTTCTACAATGAGCAGTTCTTC. Protein sequence: CASSIRGIFPFYNEQFF.

This clonotype was detected many times. The rearrangement uses TRBV28 and TRBJ1-4; no reliable D call. The CDR3 totals 14 residues. V was shortened by 2 bases and J by 4 bases, with 8 bases between the two germline ends. Germline V gives CDR1 MDHEN, CDR2 SYDVKM. The CDR3 bases are TGTGCCAGCAGTTTAGACGAGGGTAATGAAAAACTGTTTTTT. Encoded protein: CASSLDEGNEKLFF. Complete variable domain (other parts from reference TRBV28 and TRBJ1-4): DVKVTQSSRYLVKRTGEKVFLECVQDMDHENMFWYRQDPGLGLRLIYFSYDVKMKEKGDIPEGYSVSREKKERFSLILESASTNQTSMYLCASSLDEGNEKLFFGSGTQLSVL.

In its sample, this clonotype was seen many times. The CDR3 is CASSFGTGRVGTEAFF. In DNA form, the CDR3 reads TGTGCCAGCAGTTTCGGGACAGGGAGGGTTGGCACTGAAGCTTTCTTT. This rearrangement joins TRBV12-3 or TRBV12-4 to TRBJ1-1, with 9 positions matching TRBD1. The CDR3 has 16 amino acids. J was trimmed by 4 bases and V by 3 bases; bases with no gene match: 9.

The chain carries TRBV7-3 and TRBJ2-5; no firm D call. The V gene's germline CDR1 is SGHTA and CDR2 FQGTGA. The CDR3 is 14 amino acids. V lost 6 bases, J lost 0 bases, and 11 bases lay in between. The DNA for the CDR3 is TGTGCCAGCAGTCCGGACGGATACCAAGAGACCCAGTACTTC. This sequence encodes CASSPDGYQETQYF.

This clonotype came up many times. The chain joins TRBV6-1 to TRBJ2-7; 8 bases agree with TRBD2. V lost 6 bases to trimming and J lost 5 bases; unmatched junction nucleotides: 6. The CDR3 spans 13 residues. Germline-derived CDR1 and CDR2 are MNHNS and SASEGT. The CDR3 spells CASRSGGANEQYF. The CDR3 nucleotides are TGTGCCAGCAGATCGGGGGGGGCCAACGAGCAGTACTTC.

This clonotype was observed at least ten times. The CDR3 nucleotides are TGTGCCAGCAGTCCCTACAGGGGGTCGGCCTACGAGCAGTACTTC. Its translation is CASSPYRGSAYEQYF. The genes are TRBV28 and TRBJ2-7, with TRBD1 identical over 8 bases. The CDR3 runs to 15 residues. CDR1 MDHEN and CDR2 SYDVKM come from the germline V gene. Trimming took 5 bases from V and 2 from J; bases not matched to a gene: 8.

This clonotype was picked up a small number of times. The V and J genes are TRBV19 and TRBJ2-7; 12 bases match TRBD1. V trimming: 8 bases; J trimming: 7 bases; junction bases outside the gene matches: 9. This CDR3 has 14 residues. Looked up from germline, CDR1 is LNHDA and CDR2 is SQIVND (reference sequence). CDR3 in DNA: TGTGCCAGTGTGGGACAGGGGGCGCCTTGGGAGCAGTACTTC. It codes for CASVGQGAPWEQYF.

The chain couples TRBV4-2 to TRBJ2-1; possible D gene TRBD1, 6 bases. Germline V gene sequence: CDR1 LGHNA, CDR2 YNFKEQ. The CDR3 extends over 15 amino acids. V was trimmed by 2 bases and J by 3 bases, leaving 11 bases between them. The CDR3 region has the DNA TGTGCCAGCAGCCAATCGTCAGGGGACTACAATGAGCAGTTCTTC. Translating gives CASSQSSGDYNEQFF.

For the CDR3, the DNA is TGTGCCAGCAACCCAACCGGGACTTCGGAGACCCAGTACTTC. Translation gives CASNPTGTSETQYF. The J gene is TRBJ2-5, the V gene TRBV9, with D maybe TRBD2 (6 bases). The germline V gene has CDR1 SGDLS and CDR2 YYNGEE. Trimming stripped 6 bases from V and 5 bases from J, with 17 bases between. There are 14 residues in the CDR3.

This clonotype has a handful of counts. The rearrangement uses TRBV27 and TRBJ2-7; 8 nucleotides align to TRBD2. Germline CDR1 MNHEY, CDR2 SMNVEV (reference sequence). CDR3 size: 16 residues. V lost 1 base and J lost 7; bases outside the gene matches: 12. The CDR3 loop reads CASSLYKERGSPEQYF. The CDR3 nucleotides read TGTGCCAGCAGTTTATATAAGGAGCGGGGGTCTCCGGAGCAGTACTTC.

This clonotype was counted only a few times. The chain recombines TRBV5-1 with TRBJ2-3; 7 positions agree with TRBD2. Trimming at V came to 0 bases and at J to 2 bases, leaving 6 bases not matched to a gene. The CDR3 is 16 residues long. The V gene's germline CDR1 is SGHRS and CDR2 YFSETQ. The CDR3 nucleotides are TGCGCCAGCAGCTTGGCTGCGGGGGTGCTCACAGATACGCAGTATTTT. This translates into CASSLAAGVLTDTQYF.

This clonotype occurred many times. This sequence joins TRBV2 and TRBJ2-3; TRBD2 agrees at 8 bases. V dropped 6 bases and J dropped 6; count of bases not matched to a gene: 11. Germline lookup yields CDR1 SNHLY and CDR2 FYNNEI. This CDR3 region has 15 residues. CDR3 sequence: CASRARGLDEDTQYF. CDR3 sequence (DNA): TGTGCCAGCAGGGCCCGGGGACTAGACGAGGATACGCAGTATTTT.

This clonotype was detected a few times. The V gene is TRBV2, the J gene TRBJ2-1; 11 bases map to TRBD2. Trimming cost V 4 bases and J 5 bases; bases outside gene matches: 4. The germline V gene encodes CDR1 SNHLY and CDR2 FYNNEI. There are 15 residues in the CDR3. The CDR3 nucleotides read TGTGCCAGCAGTGGGGGGACTAGCGGCCACAATGAGCAGTTCTTC. Translating gives CASSGGTSGHNEQFF.

The V gene is TRBV9, the J gene TRBJ1-6, with 8 bases fitting TRBD1. The CDR3 has 18 residues. J gave up 0 bases and V 3 bases, and 8 bases lay outside the gene matches. The V gene's germline CDR1 is SGDLS and CDR2 YYNGEE. The CDR3 here is CASSAGGQASSYNSPLHF. DNA of the CDR3: TGTGCCAGCAGCGCGGGGGGACAGGCGAGCTCCTATAATTCACCCCTCCACTTT.

The table lists this clonotype with many counts. The chain joins TRBV10-3 to TRBJ2-7; 12 positions agree with TRBD2. J lost 0 bases, V lost 7 bases, and 1 base had no gene match. This CDR3 region has 14 residues. CDR1 and CDR2 from the germline V gene are ENHRY and SYGVKD. The CDR3 DNA follows: TGTGCCATCAAGACTAGCGGGAGCTCCTACGAGCAGTACTTC. This sequence encodes CAIKTSGSSYEQYF.

This clonotype was counted ten times or more. The chain uses TRBV3-1 and TRBJ1-2, with D possibly being TRBD1 (5 bases). Germline assignment: CDR1 LGHDT and CDR2 YNNKEL (reference sequence). V was clipped by 5 bases and J by 4 bases, with 14 bases between them. This CDR3 is built from 14 residues. DNA for the CDR3: TGTGCCAGCAGCAACCGGGACGACGGCTATGGCTACACCTTC. Translating it yields CASSNRDDGYGYTF.

This clonotype was observed a handful of times. This sequence joins TRBV29-1 and TRBJ2-1, with 8 bases lining up with TRBD1. The V gene's germline CDR1 is SQVTM and CDR2 ANQGSEA. The V segment lost 4 bases and the J segment 3 bases; nucleotides outside the gene matches: 5. CDR3 length: 14 amino acids. In DNA, the CDR3 is TGCAGCGTTGTGTTGGACAGGGTCTACAATGAGCAGTTCTTC. Residues: CSVVLDRVYNEQFF.

This clonotype occurred once. The chain has TRBV5-6 and TRBJ2-1; D could derive from TRBD1 or TRBD2 (6 bases each). Trimming left V 4 bases short and J 8 bases short, with 19 bases between. Germline-derived CDR1 and CDR2 are SGHDT and YYEEEE. The CDR3 loop spans 15 amino acids. Written as DNA, the CDR3 is TGTGCCAGCAGCCCCCTAGGGGGGAGAAGAGATGAGCAGTTCTTC. Translated: CASSPLGGRRDEQFF.

This chain links TRBV7-2 with TRBJ2-7, with TRBD1 identical over 9 bases. In germline, CDR1 is SGHTA, CDR2 FQGNSA. The V gene end was trimmed by 9 bases and the J gene end by 1 base; junction bases not matched to a gene: 4. There are 13 residues in the CDR3. The CDR3 here is CASGDRVSYEQYF. The CDR3 region has the DNA TGTGCCAGTGGGGACAGGGTTTCCTACGAGCAGTACTTC.

This chain uses TRBV6-2 or TRBV6-3 with TRBJ1-3, with D tentatively TRBD1 (5 bases). Trimming removed 7 bases from V and 4 bases from J, with 11 bases in between. CDR1 and CDR2 from the germline V gene are MNHEY and SVGEGT. CDR3 size: 13 residues. CDR3 nucleotides: TGTGCCAGCACCAAGACAGCGGGAAACACCATATATTTT. It encodes CASTKTAGNTIYF.

This clonotype was counted between two and nine times. A much larger clone lies a single base off, so this may be a read error. This chain connects TRBV2 to TRBJ2-7; D call uncertain. V shed 4 bases and J shed 6 bases, with 16 bases lying between them. The CDR3 sequence is 14 residues long. The germline V gene encodes CDR1 SNHLY and CDR2 FYNNEI. The CDR3 loop is CASSGTESLAEQYF. CDR3 in DNA: TGTGCCAGCAGTGGGACCGAGAGCTTGGCCGAGCAGTACTTC.

The rearrangement joins TRBV6-1 to TRBJ1-5; D uncertain. Germline lookup yields CDR1 MNHNS and CDR2 SASEGT. This CDR3 has 15 amino acids. The V end was cut by 2 bases, the J end by 0 bases, with 8 bases between. The CDR3 spells CASSERQVSNQPQHF. CDR3 bases: TGTGCCAGCAGTGAACGGCAGGTTAGCAATCAGCCCCAGCATTTT.